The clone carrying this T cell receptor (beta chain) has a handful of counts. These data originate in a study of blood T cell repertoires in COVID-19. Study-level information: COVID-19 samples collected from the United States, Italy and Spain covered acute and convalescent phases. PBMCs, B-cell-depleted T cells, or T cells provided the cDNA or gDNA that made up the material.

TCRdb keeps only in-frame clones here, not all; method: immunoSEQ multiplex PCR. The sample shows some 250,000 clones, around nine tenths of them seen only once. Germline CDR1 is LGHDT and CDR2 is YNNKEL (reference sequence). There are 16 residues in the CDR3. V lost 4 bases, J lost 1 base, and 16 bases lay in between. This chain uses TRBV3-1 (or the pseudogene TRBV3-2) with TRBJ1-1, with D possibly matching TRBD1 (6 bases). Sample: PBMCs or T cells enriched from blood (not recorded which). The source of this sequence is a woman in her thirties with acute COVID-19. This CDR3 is CASSLSGGRGNTEAFF. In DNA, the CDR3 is TGTGCCAGCAGCCTCTCCGGGGGGCGAGGGAACACTGAAGCTTTCTTT.